This T cell receptor beta chain is from a study of cytomegalovirus exposure and HLA in healthy donors. V was pared by 3 bases and J by 3 bases, with 4 bases of the junction left unmatched. The CDR3 covers 14 residues. The germline V gene encodes CDR1 MGHRA and CDR2 YSYEKL. Primers for the PCR totalled 60 Vbeta and 13 Jbeta. Clones were read by immunoSEQ multiplex PCR, and TCRdb kept only the in-frame ones, dropping some. The repertoire holds 150,000 to 200,000 clones, with approximately 78% as singletons. V usage is TRBV4-1 and J usage is TRBJ2-7; 8 bases agree with TRBD1. This receptor was obtained from a woman under 30 in good health and CMV-seronegative. The sample was PBMCs. This chain's CDR3 is CASSHPGQGYEQYV. CDR3 sequence (DNA): TGCGCCAGCAGCCACCCTGGACAGGGCTACGAGCAGTACGTC.